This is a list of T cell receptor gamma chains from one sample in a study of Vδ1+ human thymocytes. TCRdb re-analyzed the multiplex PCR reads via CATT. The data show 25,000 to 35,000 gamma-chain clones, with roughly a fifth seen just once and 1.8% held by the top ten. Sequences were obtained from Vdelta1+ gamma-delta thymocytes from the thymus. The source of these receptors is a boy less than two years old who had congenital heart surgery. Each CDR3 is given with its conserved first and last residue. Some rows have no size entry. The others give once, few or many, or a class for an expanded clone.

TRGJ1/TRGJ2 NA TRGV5 TGTGCCACCTGGGACAGGCCACGGGGGTATTATAAGAAACTCTTT CATWDRPRGYYKKLF
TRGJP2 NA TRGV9 TGTGCCTTGTGGGAGGTGCAGAGGGGTAGTGATTGGATCAAGACGTTT CALWEVQRGSDWIKTF
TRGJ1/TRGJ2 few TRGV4 TGTGCCACCTGGGATGGGCTTGGTTATAAGAAACTCTTT CATWDGLGYKKLF
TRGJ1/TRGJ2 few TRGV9 TGTGCCTTGTGGGAGATTAATTATTATAAGAAACTCTTT CALWEINYYKKLF
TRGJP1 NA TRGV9 TGTGCCTTGTGGGACCCAAGAGGCACTGGTTGGTTCAAGATATTT CALWDPRGTGWFKIF
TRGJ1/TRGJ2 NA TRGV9 TGTGCCTTGTGGGAGGTCCTGACAAATTATTATAAGAAACTCTTT CALWEVLTNYYKKLF
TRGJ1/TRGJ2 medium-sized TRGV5 TGTGCCACCTGGGACAGCCATAAGAAACTCTTT CATWDSHKKLF
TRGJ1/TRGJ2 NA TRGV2 TGTGCCACCTGGGATGGGCGAGATTATTATAAGAAACTCTTT CATWDGRDYYKKLF
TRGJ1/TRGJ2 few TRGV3 TGTGCCACCTGGGACAGGCTCGGTTATTATAAGAAACTCTTT CATWDRLGYYKKLF
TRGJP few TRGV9 TGTGCCTTGTGGGAGGTGCATGAAGAGTTGGGCAAAAAAATCAAGGTATTT CALWEVHEELGKKIKVF
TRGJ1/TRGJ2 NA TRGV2 TGTGCCACCTGGGACGGTGCTGAGGTTTATAAGAAACTCTTT CATWDGAEVYKKLF
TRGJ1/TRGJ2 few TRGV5 TGTGCCACCTGGGACAGGCCAGGCCCGAAACTCTTT CATWDRPGPKLF
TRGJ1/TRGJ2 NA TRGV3 TGTGCCACCTGGGACTCACCCTGGGATTATTATAAGAAACTCTTT CATWDSPWDYYKKLF
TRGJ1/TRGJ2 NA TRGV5 TGTGCCACCTGGCCTCGGCGGGATTATTATAAGAAACTCTTT CATWPRRDYYKKLF
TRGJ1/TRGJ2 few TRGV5 TGTGCCACCTGGGACAGAGTCTATAAGAAACTCTTT CATWDRVYKKLF
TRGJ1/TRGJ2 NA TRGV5 TGTGCCACCTGGGACAGGCAAGGAGATAAGAAACTCTTT CATWDRQGDKKLF
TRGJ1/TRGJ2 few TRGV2 TGTGCCACCTGGGACAGGCAAGATCATTATAAGAAACTCTTT CATWDRQDHYKKLF
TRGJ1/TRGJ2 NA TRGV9 TGTGCCTTGTGGGAGGTGCAGGTCCCTCTCTTT CALWEVQVPLF
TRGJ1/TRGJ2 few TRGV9 TGTGCCTTGCGGGGGGACCATTATAAGAAACTCTTT CALRGDHYKKLF
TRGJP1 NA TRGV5 TGTGCCACCTGGGACAAACCTTATACCACTGGTTGGTTCAAGATATTT CATWDKPYTTGWFKIF
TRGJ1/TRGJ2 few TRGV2 TGTGCCACCTGGGACGGCGGCGATAAGAAACTCTTT CATWDGGDKKLF
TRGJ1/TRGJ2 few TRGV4 TGTGCCACCTGGGATATGGGGTATAAGAAACTCTTT CATWDMGYKKLF
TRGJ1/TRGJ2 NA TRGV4 TGTGCCACCTGGGATACGAATTATAAGAAACTCTTT CATWDTNYKKLF
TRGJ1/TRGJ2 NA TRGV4 TGTGCCACCTGGGAGTTGGATTATAAGAAACTCTTT CATWELDYKKLF
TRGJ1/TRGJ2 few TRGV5 TGTGCCACCTGGAACAGGCAAGGTTTTTTATGGTATAAGAAACTCTTT CATWNRQGFLWYKKLF
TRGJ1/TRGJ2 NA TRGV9 TGTGCCTTGTGGGAGGTGCAAGGGTCGGGGAAACTCTTT CALWEVQGSGKLF
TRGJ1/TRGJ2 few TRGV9 TGTGCCTTGTGGGAGCCACCAAATTATTATAAGAAACTCTTT CALWEPPNYYKKLF
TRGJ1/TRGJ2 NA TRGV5 TGTGCCACCTGGTACAGGCTGGGCTATAAGAAACTCTTT CATWYRLGYKKLF
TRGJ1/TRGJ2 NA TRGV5 TGTGCCACCTGGGACGCCGATTATTTTAAGAAACTCTTT CATWDADYFKKLF
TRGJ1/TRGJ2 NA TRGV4 TGTGCCACCTGGGAACCGGTGGTTTATCAGAAACTCTTT CATWEPVVYQKLF
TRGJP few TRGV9 TGTGCCTTGTGGGAGGTGTCTAAGTTGGGCAAAAAAATCAAGGTATTT CALWEVSKLGKKIKVF
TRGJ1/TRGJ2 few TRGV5 TGTGCCACCTGGGACAGGCTGAGTTGGGATTATAAGAAACTCTTT CATWDRLSWDYKKLF
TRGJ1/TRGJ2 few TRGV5 TGTGCCACCTGGGACAGGCGCGGCGAGTGGAAGAAACTCTTT CATWDRRGEWKKLF
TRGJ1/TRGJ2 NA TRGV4 TGTGCCACCTGGGATTTGGAGAAACTCTTT CATWDLEKLF
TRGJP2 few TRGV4 TGTGCCACCTGGGACCGTCCCTATTGGGTCCGTAGTGATTGGATCAAGACGTTT CATWDRPYWVRSDWIKTF
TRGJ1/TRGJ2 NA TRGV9 TGTGCCTTGTGGGAGGTGCAGGCACATAAGAAACTCTTT CALWEVQAHKKLF
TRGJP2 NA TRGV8 TGTGCCACCTGGGATCATGGTAGTGATTGGATCAAGACGTTT CATWDHGSDWIKTF
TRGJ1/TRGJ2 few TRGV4 TGTGCCACCTGGGATGCCTTCGGAAATTCGAATTATTATAAGAAACTCTTT CATWDAFGNSNYYKKLF
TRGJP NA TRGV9 TGTGCCTTGTGGGAGGTGGGACAAGAGTTGGGCAAAAAAATCAAGGTATTT CALWEVGQELGKKIKVF
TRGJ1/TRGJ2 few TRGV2 TGTGCCACCTGGGACGGGGGCAAGAAACTCTTT CATWDGGKKLF
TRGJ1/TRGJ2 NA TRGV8 TGTGCCACCTGGGATCGCCTGGAAGGGTATAAGAAACTCTTT CATWDRLEGYKKLF
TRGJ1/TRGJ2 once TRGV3 TGTGCCACCTGGGACAAGGCCTCTGCCCGGGGCGGGAAACTCTTT CATWDKASARGGKLF
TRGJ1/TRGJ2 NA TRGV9 TGTGCCTTGTGGGAGGTGCCGAAACTCTTT CALWEVPKLF
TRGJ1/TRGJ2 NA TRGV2 TGTGCCACCTGGGACGCCTCAAGCGGTTATTATAAGAAACTCTTT CATWDASSGYYKKLF
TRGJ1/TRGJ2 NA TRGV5 TGTGCCACCTGGGACAGGCCTTTGGATTATTATAAGAAACTCTTT CATWDRPLDYYKKLF
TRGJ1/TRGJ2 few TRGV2 TGTGCCACCTGGGACGGGGTGGGCGATAAGAAACTCTTT CATWDGVGDKKLF
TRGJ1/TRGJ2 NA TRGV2 TGTGCCACCTGGGACGGGCTGGGGAAAATTTGTAAGAAACTCTTT CATWDGLGKICKKLF
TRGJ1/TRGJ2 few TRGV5 TGTGCCACCTGGGAGAGAGGGAAGAAACTCTTT CATWERGKKLF
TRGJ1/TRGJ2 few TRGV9 TGTGCCTTGTGGGAGGTGCGCGGATATAAGAAACTCTTT CALWEVRGYKKLF
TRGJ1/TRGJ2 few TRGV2 TGTGCCACCTGGGACGTCTATGATAAGAAACTCTTT CATWDVYDKKLF
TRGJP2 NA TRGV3 TGTGCCACCTGGGACCGGACCCTTAGTAGTGATTGGATCAAGACGTTT CATWDRTLSSDWIKTF
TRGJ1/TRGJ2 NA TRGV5 TGTGCCACCTGGGACAGGCCACCTAAGAAACTCTTT CATWDRPPKKLF
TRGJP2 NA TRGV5 TGCGCCACCTGGGACATGCCTAGTGATTGGATCAAGACGTTT CATWDMPSDWIKTF
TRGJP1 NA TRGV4 TGTGCCACCTGGGATGGGCACAGCGATACCACTGGTTGGTTCAAGATATTT CATWDGHSDTTGWFKIF
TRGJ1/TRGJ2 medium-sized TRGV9 TGTGCCTTGTGGGAGCTATATAAGAAACTCTTT CALWELYKKLF
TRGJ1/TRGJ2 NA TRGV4 TGTGCCACCTGGGATGGCCCGGAGCGGGACCATAAGAAACTCTTT CATWDGPERDHKKLF
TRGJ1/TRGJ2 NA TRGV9 TGTGCCTTGTGGGCTGATATACTCCCTTATAAGAAACTCTTT CALWADILPYKKLF
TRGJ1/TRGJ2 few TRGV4 TGTGCCACCTGGGGCCTCTATAAGAAACTCTTT CATWGLYKKLF